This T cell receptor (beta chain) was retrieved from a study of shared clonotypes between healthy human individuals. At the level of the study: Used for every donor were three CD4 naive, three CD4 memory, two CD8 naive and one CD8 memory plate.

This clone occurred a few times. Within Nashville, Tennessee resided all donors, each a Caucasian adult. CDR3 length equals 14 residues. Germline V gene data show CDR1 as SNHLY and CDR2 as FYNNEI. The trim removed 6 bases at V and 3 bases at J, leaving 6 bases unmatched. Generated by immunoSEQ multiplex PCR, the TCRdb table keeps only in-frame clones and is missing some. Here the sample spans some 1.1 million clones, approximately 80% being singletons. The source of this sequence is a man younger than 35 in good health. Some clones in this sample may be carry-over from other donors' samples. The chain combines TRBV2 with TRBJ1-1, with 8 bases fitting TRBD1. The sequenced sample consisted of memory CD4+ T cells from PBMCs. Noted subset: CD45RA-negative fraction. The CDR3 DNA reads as TGTGCCAGCAGCCGGGACAGGCCTCACACTGAAGCTTTCTTT. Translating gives CASSRDRPHTEAFF.